This entry describes one T cell receptor (beta chain). This sample stems from a study of blood T cell repertoires in COVID-19. On the study more broadly: Italy, Spain and the United States were the sources of the convalescent and acute COVID-19 samples. From T cells, B-cell-depleted T cells, or PBMCs came the material, which was cDNA or gDNA.

The germline V gene encodes CDR1 SGHTS and CDR2 YDEGEE. Deletions cut 3 bases from V and 0 bases from J, with 11 bases between. The CDR3 totals 15 residues. As handled by the study authors: Reference gene primers were amplified, and this amplification served to estimate nucleated cell counts. The table came from immunoSEQ multiplex PCR; TCRdb's copy has only in-frame clones and leaves some out. The V and J calls and clone size are taken from that table; D and trimming were inferred from the DNA. Of some 240,000 clones listed, 87% are singletons. The gene calls are TRBV5-8 and TRBJ2-3, with D possibly being TRBD2 (7 bases). Specimen: peripheral blood. The receptor comes from a man in his fifties or sixties who had recovered from COVID-19. The CDR3, as DNA: TGTGCCAGCAGCTATGAGGGGGGGAGCACAGATACGCAGTATTTT. Translating gives CASSYEGGSTDTQYF.